The clone carrying this T cell receptor beta chain was seen a handful of times. What it binds is not known. This sample was taken from a study of cytomegalovirus exposure and HLA in healthy donors. In the study overall: Most genotyped donors, over 70% of some 400, had Caucasian-associated genetic ancestry.

Study findings and constraints: In a later analysis, specific HLA alleles were associated with under 20,000 TCR beta sequences at a 0.05 false discovery rate.

In the PCR, 60 Vbeta and 13 Jbeta primers were used. Sequencing was performed with immunoSEQ multiplex PCR; in TCRdb, only in-frame clones are kept and a portion is missing. The data contain over 150,000 clones, approximately 82% of them seen just once; the ten biggest clones take up 4% to 5.5%. The CDR3 is made up of 15 amino acids. The material sequenced was PBMCs. This TCR came from a male donor in good health and CMV-seronegative. This rearrangement joins TRBV12-1 to TRBJ2-5; the table assigns TRBD2, which was not confirmed against the DNA. TRBV12-1 is deemed a pseudogene. The CDR3 nucleotides read TGTGCCAGCAGCCGCCCGGGTCGAGGTCAAGAGACCCAGTACTTC. Protein sequence: CASSRPGRGQETQYF.